The present TCR beta chain was sequenced within a study of regulatory T cells in long-lasting Graves disease. Study information: Persistent cases were those of Graves' disease that involved over 5 years of antithyroid drugs with positive TSH receptor antibodies.

This clonotype showed up just a few times. The antigen remains undetermined. Time point meaning: persistent/refractory GD, antithyroid drugs over 5 years with positive TRAb. With RNA extracted from PBMCs as input, the TCR library was made. Trimming took off 6 bases at V and 7 bases at J, with 12 bases between the two ends. Germline assignment: CDR1 KGHSH and CDR2 LQKENI. The CDR3 runs 12 residues. Whole-study findings and limits: Among persistent patients, a larger number of public clonotypes were shared (approximately 2,900) than among newly diagnosed patients (roughly 970). There were preferences for TRBV28, TRBJ1-2 and TRBJ2-5 in persistent disease.

Researchers made TCR beta libraries by using iRepertoire HTBI primers and running Arm-PCR on CDR3 regions. TCRdb re-analysed the multiplex PCR reads in MiXCR, keeping a single row per CDR3 protein. The sample yields some 470,000 distinct CDR3 sequences, 20% to 25% seen once. This receptor was identified in a female donor with Graves disease. The sequencing here drew on peripheral blood mononuclear cells (PBMCs), taken when the disease was refractory, from a patient treated with antithyroid drugs. The chain recombines TRBV18 with TRBJ1-1, with D possibly TRBD1 on 6 matching bases. For the CDR3, the DNA is TGTGCCAGCTCCCCGGACAGCAGTGAAGCTTTCTTT. This sequence encodes CASSPDSSEAFF. The whole variable domain, remainder taken from reference TRBV18 and TRBJ1-1, is NAGVMQNPRHLVRRRGQEARLRCSPMKGHSHVYWYRQLPEEGLKFMVYLQKENIIDESGMPKERFSAEFPKEGPSILRIQQVVRGDSAAYFCASSPDSSEAFFGQGTRLTVV.